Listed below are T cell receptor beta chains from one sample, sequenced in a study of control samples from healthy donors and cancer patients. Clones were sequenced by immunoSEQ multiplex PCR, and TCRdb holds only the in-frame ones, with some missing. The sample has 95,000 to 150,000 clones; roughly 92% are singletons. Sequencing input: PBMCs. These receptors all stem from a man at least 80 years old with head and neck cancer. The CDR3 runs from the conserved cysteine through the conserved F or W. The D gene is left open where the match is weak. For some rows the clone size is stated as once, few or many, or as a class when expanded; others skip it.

CDR3: CASSVDSAGELFF
DNA: TGTGCCAGCAGCGTGGACAGTGCCGGGGAGCTGTTTTTT
D: .
J: TRBJ2-2
size: .
V: TRBV9

CDR3: CASSQDAGPEQYF
DNA: TGTGCCAGCAGCCAAGACGCAGGACCTGAGCAGTACTTC
D: .
J: TRBJ2-7
size: .
V: TRBV3-1/TRBV3-2

CDR3: CASSQDRSYGYTF
DNA: TGTGCCAGCAGCCAAGATCGCAGCTATGGCTACACCTTC
D: .
J: TRBJ1-2
size: once
V: TRBV14

CDR3: CASSIDSLYEQYF
DNA: TGTGCCAGTAGTATAGATTCTCTCTACGAGCAGTACTTC
D: .
J: TRBJ2-7
size: once
V: TRBV19

CDR3: CASSATGSGANVLTF
DNA: TGTGCCAGCAGCGCTACGGGTTCTGGGGCCAACGTCCTGACTTTC
D: .
J: TRBJ2-6
size: .
V: TRBV9

CDR3: CASSEYSGPPYNEQFF
DNA: TGTGCCAGCAGTGAATACTCGGGGCCCCCATACAATGAGCAGTTCTTC
D: .
J: TRBJ2-1
size: .
V: TRBV25-1

CDR3: CASKGQINTGELFF
DNA: TGTGCCAGCAAGGGACAGATCAACACCGGGGAGCTGTTTTTT
D: TRBD1
J: TRBJ2-2
size: .
V: TRBV2

CDR3: CASSPGTGNTEAFF
DNA: TGCGCCAGCAGCCCTGGGACAGGGAACACTGAAGCTTTCTTT
D: TRBD1
J: TRBJ1-1
size: .
V: TRBV5-1

CDR3: CAWSVHRTTEAFF
DNA: TGTGCCTGGAGTGTACACAGAACCACTGAAGCTTTCTTT
D: .
J: TRBJ1-1
size: .
V: TRBV30

CDR3: CASSYSIGTDTQYF
DNA: TGTGCCAGCAGCTACTCTATCGGCACAGATACGCAGTATTTT
D: .
J: TRBJ2-3
size: .
V: TRBV11-2

CDR3: CASTRVGQGPYEQYF
DNA: TGTGCCAGCACGAGAGTGGGACAGGGTCCCTACGAGCAGTACTTC
D: TRBD1
J: TRBJ2-7
size: .
V: TRBV6-5

CDR3: CAWIGPGFHRNSPLHF
DNA: TGTGCCTGGATTGGACCGGGGTTCCATCGTAATTCACCCCTCCACTTT
D: .
J: TRBJ1-6
size: .
V: TRBV30

CDR3: CASSHRIFGSPLHF
DNA: TGTGCCAGCAGCCACCGCATATTTGGGTCACCCCTCCACTTT
D: .
J: TRBJ1-6
size: .
V: TRBV14

CDR3: CASSESGPYYEQYF
DNA: TGTGCCAGCAGTGAATCCGGACCCTATTACGAGCAGTACTTC
D: .
J: TRBJ2-7
size: once
V: TRBV6-1

CDR3: CAISVLASHNEQFF
DNA: TGTGCCATCAGTGTCCTAGCTTCCCACAATGAGCAGTTCTTC
D: .
J: TRBJ2-1
size: .
V: TRBV10-3

CDR3: CASRLLAGTTMKAPEQFF
DNA: TGTGCAAGTCGCTTACTAGCGGGGACGACAATGAAGGCTCCTGAGCAGTTCTTC
D: .
J: TRBJ2-1
size: few
V: TRBV12-2

CDR3: CASSISTANYGYTF
DNA: TGTGCCAGTAGTATAAGTACAGCCAACTATGGCTACACCTTC
D: .
J: TRBJ1-2
size: .
V: TRBV19

CDR3: CASSLLGQGFSGANVLTF
DNA: TGTGCCAGCAGCTTGCTCGGACAGGGGTTCTCTGGGGCCAACGTCCTGACTTTC
D: TRBD1
J: TRBJ2-6
size: .
V: TRBV5-6

CDR3: CASSHGQIEAFF
DNA: TGTGCCAGCAGCCACGGACAGATTGAAGCTTTCTTT
D: .
J: TRBJ1-1
size: .
V: TRBV6-6

CDR3: CASSLDPRDGFGYTF
DNA: TGTGCCAGCAGCTTAGACCCCAGGGATGGGTTTGGCTACACCTTC
D: .
J: TRBJ1-2
size: .
V: TRBV11-2

CDR3: CASSPGLAGVGEQFF
DNA: TGTGCCAGCAGCCCGGGACTAGCGGGAGTGGGTGAGCAGTTCTTC
D: TRBD2
J: TRBJ2-1
size: .
V: TRBV5-4

CDR3: CSVKTGNGAQHF
DNA: TGCAGCGTTAAAACGGGGAACGGAGCCCAGCATTTT
D: .
J: TRBJ1-5
size: .
V: TRBV29-1

CDR3: CASSTSTGVNTEAFF
DNA: TGTGCCAGTAGTACTTCTACAGGGGTCAACACTGAAGCTTTCTTT
D: TRBD1
J: TRBJ1-1
size: .
V: TRBV19

CDR3: CASSYDMGYGYTF
DNA: TGTGCCAGCAGTTACGACATGGGGTATGGCTACACCTTC
D: .
J: TRBJ1-2
size: .
V: TRBV6-5

CDR3: CAISESETGRSNQPQHF
DNA: TGTGCCATCAGTGAGTCGGAGACAGGGAGAAGCAATCAGCCCCAGCATTTT
D: TRBD1
J: TRBJ1-5
size: .
V: TRBV10-3

CDR3: CASSLTRPLSGSYNEQFF
DNA: TGCGCCAGCAGCCTCACTAGACCTCTTTCGGGTTCCTACAATGAGCAGTTCTTC
D: .
J: TRBJ2-1
size: .
V: TRBV4-3

CDR3: CASSSRAIGEQYF
DNA: TGTGCCAGCAGTTCACGGGCCATCGGCGAGCAGTACTTC
D: .
J: TRBJ2-7
size: .
V: TRBV12-3/TRBV12-4

CDR3: CASSPPGQPYGYTF
DNA: TGTGCCAGCAGTCCCCCGGGACAGCCCTATGGCTACACCTTC
D: TRBD1
J: TRBJ1-2
size: .
V: TRBV27

CDR3: CASSRGQRVGNTIYF
DNA: TGTGCCAGCAGCCGGGGACAGAGAGTGGGAAACACCATATATTTT
D: TRBD1
J: TRBJ1-3
size: .
V: TRBV6-5

CDR3: CASSTQPGVPHNEQFF
DNA: TGTGCCAGCAGCACCCAACCCGGCGTCCCCCACAATGAGCAGTTCTTC
D: .
J: TRBJ2-1
size: .
V: TRBV9

CDR3: CASSLRDVGHTDTQYF
DNA: TGTGCCAGCAGTTTAAGGGACGTGGGCCACACAGATACGCAGTATTTT
D: .
J: TRBJ2-3
size: .
V: TRBV27

CDR3: CASSLRDSGSPLHF
DNA: TGCGCCAGCAGCTTGCGGGACAGCGGGTCACCCCTCCACTTT
D: TRBD1
J: TRBJ1-6
size: once
V: TRBV5-1

CDR3: CASSPDRSYGYTF
DNA: TGTGCCAGCAGCCCGGACAGGTCATATGGCTACACCTTC
D: TRBD1
J: TRBJ1-2
size: .
V: TRBV12-3/TRBV12-4

CDR3: CASILRQRSSEQYF
DNA: TGTGCCAGCATACTTAGACAGCGGAGTAGCGAGCAGTACTTC
D: .
J: TRBJ2-7
size: .
V: TRBV6-8

CDR3: CASSQGLTYEQYF
DNA: TGTGCCAGCTCTCAGGGGTTAACCTACGAGCAGTACTTC
D: .
J: TRBJ2-7
size: .
V: TRBV18

CDR3: CSVAGVQFTDTQYF
DNA: TGCAGCGTTGCAGGGGTCCAATTCACAGATACGCAGTATTTT
D: .
J: TRBJ2-3
size: few
V: TRBV29-1

CDR3: CASSPPGNRGTGELFF
DNA: TGTGCCAGCAGTCCCCCGGGGAACAGGGGCACCGGGGAGCTGTTTTTT
D: TRBD1
J: TRBJ2-2
size: .
V: TRBV5-4

CDR3: CASSSTSGFTDTQYF
DNA: TGTGCCAGCAGCTCTACTAGCGGGTTCACAGATACGCAGTATTTT
D: TRBD2
J: TRBJ2-3
size: .
V: TRBV7-2

CDR3: CASSYEPKLAGAYEQYF
DNA: TGTGCCAGCAGTTACGAGCCCAAACTAGCGGGAGCTTACGAGCAGTACTTC
D: TRBD2
J: TRBJ2-7
size: .
V: TRBV6-2/TRBV6-3

CDR3: CASSIGRTGDQPQHF
DNA: TGTGCCAGTAGTATAGGGAGGACAGGGGACCAGCCCCAGCATTTT
D: TRBD1
J: TRBJ1-5
size: .
V: TRBV19

CDR3: CASSQDLGGGPWSSGANVLTF
DNA: TGTGCCAGCAGCCAAGATCTAGGGGGCGGTCCATGGAGCTCTGGGGCCAACGTCCTGACTTTC
D: TRBD1
J: TRBJ2-6
size: few
V: TRBV3-1/TRBV3-2

CDR3: CASSNSGNSYEQYF
DNA: TGTGCCAGCAGCAATAGCGGGAACTCCTACGAGCAGTACTTC
D: TRBD2
J: TRBJ2-7
size: .
V: TRBV9

CDR3: CASSPGLAGEKEQYF
DNA: TGTGCCAGCAGCCCGGGACTAGCGGGAGAAAAAGAGCAGTACTTC
D: TRBD2
J: TRBJ2-7
size: few
V: TRBV7-9

CDR3: CASSLVNTGTGELFF
DNA: TGTGCCAGCAGCTTAGTTAACACGGGGACCGGGGAGCTGTTTTTT
D: .
J: TRBJ2-2
size: .
V: TRBV7-2

CDR3: CASSALQGTRSPLHF
DNA: TGTGCCAGCAGCGCACTCCAGGGGACGCGGTCACCCCTCCACTTT
D: .
J: TRBJ1-6
size: .
V: TRBV3-1/TRBV3-2

CDR3: CASSRMPDRGLNYGYTF
DNA: TGCGCCAGCAGCAGAATGCCGGACAGGGGGCTTAACTATGGCTACACCTTC
D: TRBD1
J: TRBJ1-2
size: .
V: TRBV5-1

CDR3: CASSTLTSGRALDTDTQYF
DNA: TGTGCCAGTAGTACCCTGACTAGCGGGAGGGCCTTGGACACAGATACGCAGTATTTT
D: TRBD2
J: TRBJ2-3
size: .
V: TRBV19

CDR3: CASSPRQQGGNEQFF
DNA: TGTGCCAGCTCACCACGCCAGCAGGGAGGCAATGAGCAGTTCTTC
D: .
J: TRBJ2-1
size: .
V: TRBV18

CDR3: CASDGGRISGNTIYF
DNA: TGTGCCAGTGACGGGGGCAGGATCTCTGGAAACACCATATATTTT
D: .
J: TRBJ1-3
size: few
V: TRBV19

CDR3: CAISDDLAKNIQYF
DNA: TGTGCCATCAGTGATGACCTTGCCAAAAACATTCAGTACTTC
D: .
J: TRBJ2-4
size: .
V: TRBV10-3

CDR3: CASSAWTAVGLTSNEKLFF
DNA: TGTGCCAGCAGCGCCTGGACGGCCGTGGGTCTAACTTCTAATGAAAAACTGTTTTTT
D: .
J: TRBJ1-4
size: .
V: TRBV7-9

CDR3: CASTSGGGLYNEQFF
DNA: TGTGCCAGTACCTCTGGGGGAGGGTTATACAATGAGCAGTTCTTC
D: TRBD2
J: TRBJ2-1
size: .
V: TRBV9

CDR3: CASSIRVDTEAFF
DNA: TGTGCCAGTAGTATACGGGTGGACACTGAAGCTTTCTTT
D: .
J: TRBJ1-1
size: .
V: TRBV19

CDR3: CASSQLAGGYNEQFF
DNA: TGTGCCAGCAGCCAACTAGCGGGAGGGTACAATGAGCAGTTCTTC
D: TRBD2
J: TRBJ2-1
size: .
V: TRBV4-2

CDR3: CASRDTSYEQYF
DNA: TGCGCCAGCAGAGACACCTCCTACGAGCAGTACTTC
D: .
J: TRBJ2-7
size: .
V: TRBV10-2

CDR3: CASSETGAGLGGYTF
DNA: TGTGCCAGCAGTGAAACAGGGGCGGGTTTGGGCGGCTACACCTTC
D: TRBD1
J: TRBJ1-2
size: .
V: TRBV27

CDR3: CSVATGGGYTEAFF
DNA: TGCAGCGTGGCGACAGGGGGCGGGTACACTGAAGCTTTCTTT
D: TRBD1
J: TRBJ1-1
size: .
V: TRBV29-1

CDR3: CASSLRSPPGYTF
DNA: TGTGCCAGCAGCTTGAGGTCTCCTCCCGGCTACACCTTC
D: .
J: TRBJ1-2
size: .
V: TRBV5-5

CDR3: CASSPRQYQETQYF
DNA: TGTGCCAGCAGTCCGCGACAGTACCAAGAGACCCAGTACTTC
D: .
J: TRBJ2-5
size: .
V: TRBV27